This T cell receptor (beta chain) comes out of a study of OX40 agonist ivuxolimab in advanced cancers. As for the study in general: The study treated patients with ivuxolimab, an agonistic anti-OX40 (CD134) antibody.

CDR3 length equals 12 residues. V was clipped by 8 bases and J by 3 bases, with 7 bases between them. Germline-derived CDR1 and CDR2 are SGHTA and FQGTGA. Sequencing was performed with immunoSEQ multiplex PCR; in TCRdb, only in-frame clones are kept and a portion is missing. The data hold some 44,000 clones, with just over 85% observed a single time. Source: CD4+ or CD8+ T cells sorted from blood, taken in a trial of the OX40 agonist ivuxolimab. This TCR was sampled from an adult with an advanced solid tumor such as melanoma, head and neck, liver or kidney cancer. This chain connects TRBV7-3 to TRBJ2-2, with D tentatively TRBD1 (5 bases). The DNA for the CDR3 is TGTGCCAGCGGGGCCGACACCGGGGAGCTGTTTTTT. Protein sequence: CASGADTGELFF.